The rows below give T cell receptor beta chains drawn from one sample of a study of blood T cells in healthy people across ages. TCRdb passed the 5' RACE reads through MiXCR, listing each CDR3 protein once. The sample includes about 800,000 distinct CDR3 sequences, 25% of them seen just once. These data also featured in a second study, about T cells of mothers and their children.

Sequencing input: blood. All receptors come from a boy aged 5-17 years in good health. CDR3s include the opening cysteine and the closing phenylalanine or tryptophan. D genes are given only for firm matches. Only part of the rows carry a size: once, few, many, or a class if the clone is expanded.

v_call: TRBV7-2; d_call: .; j_call: TRBJ2-7; clone_size: few; cdr3_length: 13; cdr3_aa: CASRQRGGYEQYF; cdr3_nt: TGTGCCAGCAGACAGCGTGGGGGCTACGAGCAGTACTTC
v_call: TRBV4-3; d_call: .; j_call: TRBJ2-7; clone_size: .; cdr3_length: 16; cdr3_aa: CASSQDLGTFSYEQYF; cdr3_nt: TGCGCCAGCAGCCAAGATTTGGGCACCTTCTCCTACGAGCAGTACTTC
v_call: TRBV4-3; d_call: .; j_call: TRBJ2-1; clone_size: .; cdr3_length: 15; cdr3_aa: CASSQDRLGYNEQFF; cdr3_nt: TGCGCCAGCAGCCAAGATCGGCTGGGCTACAATGAGCAGTTCTTC
v_call: TRBV3-1; d_call: TRBD2; j_call: TRBJ2-2; clone_size: .; cdr3_length: 16; cdr3_aa: CASSQVGLAHTGELFF; cdr3_nt: TGTGCCAGCAGCCAAGTCGGACTAGCCCATACCGGGGAGCTGTTTTTT
v_call: TRBV6-2/TRBV6-3; d_call: .; j_call: TRBJ2-5; clone_size: .; cdr3_length: 15; cdr3_aa: CASSYPAAPQETQYF; cdr3_nt: TGTGCCAGCAGTTATCCCGCAGCACCGCAAGAGACCCAGTACTTC
v_call: TRBV20-1; d_call: TRBD1; j_call: TRBJ1-2; clone_size: .; cdr3_length: 15; cdr3_aa: CSARGTGGALDGYTF; cdr3_nt: TGCAGTGCTCGCGGGACAGGGGGTGCATTAGACGGCTACACCTTC
v_call: TRBV6-2/TRBV6-3; d_call: TRBD1; j_call: TRBJ2-3; clone_size: .; cdr3_length: 15; cdr3_aa: CASSYLGQDTDTQYF; cdr3_nt: TGTGCCAGCAGTTACCTGGGACAGGACACAGATACGCAGTATTTT
v_call: TRBV5-6; d_call: .; j_call: TRBJ2-7; clone_size: few; cdr3_length: 13; cdr3_aa: CASSSGHGDEQYF; cdr3_nt: TGTGCCAGCAGCTCTGGACACGGGGACGAGCAGTACTTC
v_call: TRBV28; d_call: .; j_call: TRBJ1-2; clone_size: once; cdr3_length: 14; cdr3_aa: CASSLFRTAYGYTF; cdr3_nt: TGTGCCAGCAGTTTATTTCGGACGGCCTATGGCTACACCTTC
v_call: TRBV20-1; d_call: .; j_call: TRBJ2-1; clone_size: .; cdr3_length: 12; cdr3_aa: CSATGVVDEQFF; cdr3_nt: TGCAGTGCTACAGGGGTCGTGGATGAGCAGTTCTTC
v_call: TRBV5-6; d_call: .; j_call: TRBJ2-2; clone_size: few; cdr3_length: 15; cdr3_aa: CASSFGIGDPGELFF; cdr3_nt: TGTGCCAGCAGCTTTGGTATTGGGGATCCCGGGGAGCTGTTTTTT
v_call: TRBV6-5; d_call: .; j_call: TRBJ1-5; clone_size: .; cdr3_length: 15; cdr3_aa: CASSYGGGGGQPQHF; cdr3_nt: TGTGCCAGCAGTTACGGTGGTGGAGGAGGCCAGCCCCAGCATTTT
v_call: TRBV7-7; d_call: TRBD2; j_call: TRBJ2-1; clone_size: .; cdr3_length: 15; cdr3_aa: CASSSIAGPYNEQFF; cdr3_nt: TGTGCTAGCAGCTCGATAGCGGGACCCTACAATGAGCAGTTCTTC
v_call: TRBV28; d_call: .; j_call: TRBJ1-1; clone_size: few; cdr3_length: 14; cdr3_aa: CASNFRVGNTEAFF; cdr3_nt: TGTGCCAGCAACTTCAGGGTGGGTAACACTGAAGCTTTCTTT
v_call: TRBV4-3; d_call: .; j_call: TRBJ2-5; clone_size: .; cdr3_length: 15; cdr3_aa: CASSQDGLALETQYF; cdr3_nt: TGCGCCAGCAGCCAAGACGGGCTAGCGCTCGAGACCCAGTACTTC
v_call: TRBV27; d_call: TRBD2; j_call: TRBJ2-2; clone_size: .; cdr3_length: 15; cdr3_aa: CASTGTSGKGGELFF; cdr3_nt: TGTGCCAGCACCGGGACTAGCGGGAAGGGCGGGGAGCTGTTTTTT
v_call: TRBV7-8; d_call: .; j_call: TRBJ2-1; clone_size: few; cdr3_length: 16; cdr3_aa: CASSLGGRAMYNEQFF; cdr3_nt: TGTGCCAGCAGCTTAGGGGGCAGGGCGATGTACAATGAGCAGTTCTTC
v_call: TRBV29-1; d_call: .; j_call: TRBJ2-7; clone_size: few; cdr3_length: 13; cdr3_aa: CSVFLRSSYEQYF; cdr3_nt: TGCAGCGTTTTTCTCAGGAGCTCCTACGAGCAGTACTTC